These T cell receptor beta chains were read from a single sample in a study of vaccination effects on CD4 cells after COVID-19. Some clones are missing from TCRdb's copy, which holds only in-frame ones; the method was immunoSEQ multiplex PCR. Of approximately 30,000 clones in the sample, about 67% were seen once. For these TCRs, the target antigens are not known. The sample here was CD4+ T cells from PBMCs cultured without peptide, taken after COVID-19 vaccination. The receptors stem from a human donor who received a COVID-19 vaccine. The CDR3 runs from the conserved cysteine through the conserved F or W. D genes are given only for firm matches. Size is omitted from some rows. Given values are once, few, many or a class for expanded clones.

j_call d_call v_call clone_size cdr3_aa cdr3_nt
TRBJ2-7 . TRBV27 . CASSFIGGHTPRSYEQYF TGTGCCAGCAGTTTCATAGGGGGACATACCCCGAGATCCTACGAGCAGTACTTC
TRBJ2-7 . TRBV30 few CAWSVLGNYEQYF TGTGCCTGGAGTGTACTGGGGAACTACGAGCAGTACTTC
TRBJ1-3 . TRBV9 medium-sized CASSVGDGNTIYF TGTGCCAGCAGCGTAGGAGACGGAAACACCATATATTTT
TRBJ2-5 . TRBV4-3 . CASSQERGDYLETQYF TGCGCCAGCAGCCAAGAAAGGGGAGACTATCTGGAGACCCAGTACTTC
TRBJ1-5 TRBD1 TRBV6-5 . CASRFRQGWNQPQHF TGTGCCAGCAGATTTAGACAGGGGTGGAATCAGCCCCAGCATTTT
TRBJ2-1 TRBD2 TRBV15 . CATSRDEAGGQVF TGTGCCACCAGCAGAGATGAGGCGGGGGGCCAAGTCTTC
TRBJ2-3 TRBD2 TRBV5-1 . CASSSRTSGLTDTQYF TGCGCCAGCAGCTCACGAACTAGCGGACTCACAGATACGCAGTATTTT
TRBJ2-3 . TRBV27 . CASSLRGTDTQYF TGTGCCAGCAGTTTGCGGGGAACAGATACGCAGTATTTT
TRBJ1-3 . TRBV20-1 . CSAPDGNTIYF TGCAGTGCCCCCGATGGAAACACCATATATTTT
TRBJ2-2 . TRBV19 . CASTPGGSNTGELFF TGTGCCAGTACCCCGGGCGGCTCGAACACCGGGGAGCTGTTTTTT
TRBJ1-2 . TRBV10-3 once CAITRDERGYGYTF TGTGCCATCACCCGGGACGAACGGGGCTATGGCTACACCTTC
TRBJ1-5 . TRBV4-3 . CASSLGPHQPQHF TGCGCCAGCAGCCTCGGACCTCATCAGCCCCAGCATTTT
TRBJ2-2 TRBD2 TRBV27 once CASSLLSGKGAGELFF TGTGCCAGCAGTTTGTTGAGCGGGAAAGGTGCCGGGGAGCTGTTTTTT
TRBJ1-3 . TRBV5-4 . CASSYPGLSGNTIYF TGTGCCAGCAGCTATCCGGGACTCTCTGGAAACACCATATATTTT
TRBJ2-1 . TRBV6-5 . CASFPPGGYNEQFF TGTGCCAGCTTCCCTCCCGGGGGCTACAATGAGCAGTTCTTC
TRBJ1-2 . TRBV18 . CASSPGTANYGYTF TGTGCCAGCTCACCCGGTACGGCGAACTATGGCTACACCTTC
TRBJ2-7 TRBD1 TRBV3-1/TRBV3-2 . CASSLMDRSYEQYF TGTGCCAGCAGCCTTATGGACAGGTCCTACGAGCAGTACTTC
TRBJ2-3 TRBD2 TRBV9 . CASSALAGANTDTQYF TGTGCCAGCAGCGCCTTAGCGGGGGCGAACACAGATACGCAGTATTTT
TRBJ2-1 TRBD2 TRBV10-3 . CAIMPGGRSYNEQFF TGTGCCATCATGCCGGGCGGGAGATCCTACAATGAGCAGTTCTTC
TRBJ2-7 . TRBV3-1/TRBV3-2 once CASSQHRDREQYF TGTGCCAGCAGCCAACACCGGGACCGCGAGCAGTACTTC
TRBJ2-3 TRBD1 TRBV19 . CASSIDRGGTDTQYF TGTGCCAGTAGTATTGACAGGGGTGGCACAGATACGCAGTATTTT
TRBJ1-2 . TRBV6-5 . CASSRTESNYGYTF TGTGCCAGCAGCCGGACAGAATCCAACTATGGCTACACCTTC
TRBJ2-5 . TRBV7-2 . CASSPSPGTQYF TGTGCCAGCAGCCCTAGCCCAGGGACCCAGTACTTC
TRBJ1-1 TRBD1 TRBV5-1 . CASSVGQGGVLNTEAFF TGCGCCAGCAGCGTGGGACAGGGAGGGGTCCTGAACACTGAAGCTTTCTTT
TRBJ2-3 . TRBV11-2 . CASSYRDGYSDTQYF TGTGCCAGCAGCTACAGGGACGGTTACTCAGATACGCAGTATTTT
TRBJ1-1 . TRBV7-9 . CASSLRGQAIEAFF TGTGCCAGCAGCTTACGGGGCCAGGCAATCGAAGCTTTCTTT
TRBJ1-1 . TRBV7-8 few CASSLLRQNTEAFF TGTGCCAGCAGCTTACTGCGGCAGAACACTGAAGCTTTCTTT
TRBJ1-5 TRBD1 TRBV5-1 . CASSKGQNQPQHF TGCGCCAGCAGCAAGGGACAGAATCAGCCCCAGCATTTT
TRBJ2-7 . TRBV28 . CASSLPRLGFEQYF TGTGCCAGCAGTTTACCTAGACTAGGGTTCGAGCAGTACTTC
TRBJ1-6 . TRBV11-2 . CASSLAGTLYNSPLHF TGTGCCAGCAGCTTGGCCGGGACACTTTATAATTCACCCCTCCACTTT
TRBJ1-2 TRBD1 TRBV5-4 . CASSPGTGYGYTF TGTGCCAGCAGCCCGGGGACAGGTTATGGCTACACCTTC
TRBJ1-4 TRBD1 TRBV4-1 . CASSRQGLGEKLFF TGCGCCAGCAGCCGACAGGGATTGGGTGAAAAACTGTTTTTT
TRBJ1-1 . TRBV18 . CASSEKNTGMNTEAFF TGTGCCAGCTCAGAGAAAAACACAGGGATGAACACTGAAGCTTTCTTT
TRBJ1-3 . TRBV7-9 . CASSWGPYSGNTIYF TGTGCCAGCAGTTGGGGACCGTACTCTGGAAACACCATATATTTT
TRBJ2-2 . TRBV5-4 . CASSRMGADTGELFF TGTGCCAGCAGCAGGATGGGGGCCGACACCGGGGAGCTGTTTTTT
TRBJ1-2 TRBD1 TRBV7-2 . CASSEQGLVGYTF TGTGCCAGCAGCGAACAGGGGCTAGTTGGCTACACCTTC
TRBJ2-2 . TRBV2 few CASSERGRDTGELFF TGTGCCAGCAGTGAACGGGGGCGCGACACCGGGGAGCTGTTTTTT
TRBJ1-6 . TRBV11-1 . CASSLGRSPLHF TGTGCCAGCAGCTTAGGTCGTTCACCCCTCCACTTT
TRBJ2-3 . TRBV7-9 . CASSFATDTQYF TGTGCCAGCAGCTTTGCTACAGATACGCAGTATTTT
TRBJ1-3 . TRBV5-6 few CASSLATFEIYF TGTGCCAGCAGCTTGGCCACATTTGAGATATATTTT
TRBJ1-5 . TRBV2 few CASSQKGDNQPQHF TGTGCCAGCAGTCAAAAGGGGGACAATCAGCCCCAGCATTTT
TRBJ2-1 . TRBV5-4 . CASSLQGLGKGEQFF TGTGCCAGCAGCTTGCAAGGACTGGGTAAGGGTGAGCAGTTCTTC
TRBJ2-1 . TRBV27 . CASRTYLMGSSNEQFF TGTGCCAGCCGCACCTACCTAATGGGCAGCTCGAATGAGCAGTTCTTC
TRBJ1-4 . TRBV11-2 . CASSLDPGSGLFF TGTGCCAGCAGCTTAGATCCGGGTTCGGGGCTGTTTTTT
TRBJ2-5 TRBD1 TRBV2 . CASSGTSGTEETQYF TGTGCCAGCAGCGGTACTTCCGGGACAGAAGAGACCCAGTACTTC
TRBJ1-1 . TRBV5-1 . CASSLERGSTEAFF TGCGCCAGCAGCTTGGAAAGGGGGAGCACTGAAGCTTTCTTT
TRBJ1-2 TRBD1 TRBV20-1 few CSASSGGRGYTF TGCAGTGCTAGTTCAGGGGGCAGGGGCTACACCTTC
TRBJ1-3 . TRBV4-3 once CASSQTSSGGPGNTIYF TGCGCCAGCAGCCAGACCTCGTCTGGGGGGCCTGGAAACACCATATATTTT
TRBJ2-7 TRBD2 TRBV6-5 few CASSVSGSHEQYF TGTGCCAGCAGCGTTAGCGGGAGCCACGAGCAGTACTTC
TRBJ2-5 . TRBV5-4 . CASSLLRSHPGGTQYF TGTGCCAGCAGCTTGCTCAGGTCCCACCCTGGTGGGACCCAGTACTTC
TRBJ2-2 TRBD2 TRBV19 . CASSIPGGRMANTGELFF TGTGCCAGTAGTATACCTGGCGGGAGGATGGCGAACACCGGGGAGCTGTTTTTT
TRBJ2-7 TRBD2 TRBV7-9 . CASSRTSSEQYF TGTGCCAGCAGTCGGACTAGCAGCGAGCAGTACTTC
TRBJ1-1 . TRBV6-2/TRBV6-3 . CASSSRTANTEAFF TGTGCCAGCAGTTCTCGGACGGCAAACACTGAAGCTTTCTTT
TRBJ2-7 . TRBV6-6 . CASSWDSTPGEQYF TGTGCCAGCAGTTGGGACTCCACGCCGGGGGAGCAGTACTTC
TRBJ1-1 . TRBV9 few CASSVGPENTEAFF TGTGCCAGCAGCGTAGGACCCGAGAACACTGAAGCTTTCTTT